The clone carrying this TCR beta chain was counted between two and nine times. This sample was included in a study of identical twins. cDNA carried unique molecular identifiers, and a universal primer site was added by template switching. TCRdb reprocessed the 5' RACE reads via MiXCR and lists one record per CDR3 protein. The data show about 530,000 distinct CDR3 sequences, with about a fifth seen just once and 0.4% to 0.6% held by the top ten. With V trimmed by 1 base and J by 5 bases, 9 bases remained unmatched. The germline gives CDR1 SGHVS, CDR2 FQNEAQ. The CDR3 length is 17 residues. This sample also belongs to another study, concerning yellow fever vaccine responses in identical twins.

The rearrangement joins TRBV7-8 to TRBJ2-5; 11 bases line up with TRBD2. The sequenced sample consisted of CD4+ T cells sorted from blood. The sequence came from a woman between 18 and 29 years old in good health. The CDR3 DNA reads TGTGCCAGCAGCTTAGTCGGAGGGGTAGCGGGAGGGGAGACCCAGTACTTC. Its translation is CASSLVGGVAGGETQYF. Looking up the rest from reference TRBV7-8 and TRBJ2-5 gives the full variable domain: GAGVSQSPRYKVAKRGQDVALRCDPISGHVSLFWYQQALGQGPEFLTYFQNEAQLDKSGLPSDRFFAERPEGSVSTLKIQRTQQEDSAVYLCASSLVGGVAGGETQYFGPGTRLLVL.